These 5 T cell receptor beta chains originate from one sample sequenced in a study of OX40 agonist ivuxolimab in advanced cancers. Measured with immunoSEQ multiplex PCR; TCRdb has only the in-frame clones, and not every one. This repertoire shows about 60,000 clones, under 95% found once; its top ten account for more than 13%. The sequenced sample was CD4+ or CD8+ T cells sorted from blood, obtained in a trial of the OX40 agonist ivuxolimab. The receptors were sampled from an adult with an advanced solid tumor such as melanoma, head and neck, liver or kidney cancer.

The rearrangement uses TRBV7-2 and TRBJ1-2; D unclear. Germline CDR1 reads SGHTA; CDR2 reads FQGNSA. With 2 bases removed from V and 3 bases from J, the gap between germline ends came to 10 bases. CDR3 length: 14 residues. The CDR3 loop reads CASSLYSRDYGYTF. The CDR3 nucleotides read TGTGCCAGCAGCTTATATAGCCGGGACTATGGCTACACCTTC. Looking up the rest from reference TRBV7-2 and TRBJ1-2 gives the full variable domain: GAGVSQSPSNKVTEKGKDVELRCDPISGHTALYWYRQSLGQGLEFLIYFQGNSAPDKSGLPSDRFSAERTGGSVSTLTIQRTQQEDSAVYLCASSLYSRDYGYTFGSGTRLTVV.

The chain uses TRBV9 and TRBJ2-3; no clear D. Germline V CDR1 and CDR2: SGDLS, YYNGEE. Trimming shortened V by 0 bases and J by 0 bases, and 8 bases separated the two germline ends. The CDR3 covers 15 residues. The CDR3 region has the DNA TGTGCCAGCAGCGTAGTTGGAGCTAGCACAGATACGCAGTATTTT. Protein product: CASSVVGASTDTQYF.

This chain links TRBV25-1 with TRBJ2-3; D is uncertain. Deletions cut 1 base from V and 6 bases from J, with 2 bases between. This CDR3 is 11 amino acids long. The germline V gene encodes CDR1 MGHDK and CDR2 SYGVNS. The CDR3 bases are TGTGCCAGCAGTGAATGGGATACGCAGTATTTT. Its translation is CASSEWDTQYF.

CDR3 loop: CASRSGGGEKLFF. For the CDR3, the DNA is TGCGCCAGCCGGAGTGGTGGCGGTGAAAAACTGTTTTTT. This chain joins TRBV5-1 and TRBJ1-4, with D unresolved. Deletions cut 7 bases from V and 7 bases from J, with 14 bases between. Germline assignment: CDR1 SGHRS and CDR2 YFSETQ. The CDR3 is made up of 13 amino acids.

The chain combines TRBV9 with TRBJ2-1; tentative D call: TRBD2 (6 bases). Per the germline V gene, CDR1 is SGDLS and CDR2 is YYNGEE. This CDR3 has 12 residues. The germline V and J ends were trimmed by 4 bases and 10 bases, with 12 bases remaining between them. The CDR3 spells CASSRASAEQFF. The CDR3 DNA reads TGTGCCAGCAGCCGTGCTAGCGCCGAGCAGTTCTTC.